Sequencing of this T cell receptor beta chain was carried out in a study of naive and memory T cell subsets. Ten or more counts support this clonotype. The beta constant-region primer was an equimolar mix of two oligonucleotides covering TRBC1 and TRBC2. From the UMI-ligation and nested PCR reads, TCRdb called clonotypes with MiXCR, one entry per CDR3 protein. Of 84,000 or so distinct CDR3 sequences in the sample, 5.5% to 8.5% were seen once. Germline trimming cut 7 bases from V and 9 bases from J; bases unmatched to any gene: 10. CDR1 is MNHNY and CDR2 is SVGAGI in the germline V gene (reference sequence). This CDR3 comprises 15 residues.

The sequence came from a human donor in good health. Sequenced: central memory CD4+ T cells from blood. This sequence joins TRBV6-6 and TRBJ1-6; 9 positions match TRBD1. In DNA form, the CDR3 reads TGTGCCAGCACGATCCGGGACAGGGTGGGTTCACCCCTCCACTTT. Amino acids: CASTIRDRVGSPLHF.